The clone carrying this T cell receptor beta chain turned up a few times. Its antigen remains unidentified. For TCR beta, libraries came from quantitative 5'-RACE with molecular barcodes. TCRdb re-called the 5' RACE reads through MiXCR, storing one row per CDR3 protein. The sample includes about 240,000 distinct CDR3 sequences, roughly 10% seen only once; the top ten take 5.5% to 8%. These data come from a study of CD8 T cells in ankylosing spondylitis. The length of the CDR3 is 16 residues. Trimming removed 1 base from V and 5 bases from J; junction bases left unmatched: 5. Germline assignment: CDR1 SEHNR and CDR2 FQNEAQ (reference sequence). Study outcomes and limitations: Reports say disease-linked clones showed up significantly more in matched ankylosing spondylitis synovial fluid. A motif in TCR beta, a set of eight or nine highly homologous variants, appeared characteristic of ankylosing spondylitis blood.

The receptor's source is a male donor with ankylosing spondylitis or in good health (not recorded which). V is TRBV7-9 and J is TRBJ2-1, with 10 bases aligning to TRBD2. The sequenced sample consisted of blood, either unsorted or a sorted T cell fraction (not recorded which). CDR3 nucleotides: TGTGCCAGCAGCTTAGTGAGCGGGGGGGCCGACAATGAGCAGTTCTTC. It translates to CASSLVSGGADNEQFF.